This TCR beta chain was found in a study of shared T cell receptors in the human thymus. Using immunoSEQ multiplex PCR, the repertoire was profiled, and TCRdb retains in-frame clones only, with some absent. The sample consists of about 380,000 clones, 95% of them appearing once. Germline V gene lookup returns CDR1 SGHAT and CDR2 FQNNGV. CDR3 length equals 19 residues. V was pared by 0 bases and J by 1 base, with 20 bases between. The genes are TRBV11-2 and TRBJ2-3; D is ambiguous. This sequence originates from a human donor. The sequencing input was thymocytes. CDR3 coding DNA: TGTGCCAGCAGCTTAGATCAAATGGAAGCTGAGCACCGCACAGATACGCAGTATTTT. This gives the protein CASSLDQMEAEHRTDTQYF.